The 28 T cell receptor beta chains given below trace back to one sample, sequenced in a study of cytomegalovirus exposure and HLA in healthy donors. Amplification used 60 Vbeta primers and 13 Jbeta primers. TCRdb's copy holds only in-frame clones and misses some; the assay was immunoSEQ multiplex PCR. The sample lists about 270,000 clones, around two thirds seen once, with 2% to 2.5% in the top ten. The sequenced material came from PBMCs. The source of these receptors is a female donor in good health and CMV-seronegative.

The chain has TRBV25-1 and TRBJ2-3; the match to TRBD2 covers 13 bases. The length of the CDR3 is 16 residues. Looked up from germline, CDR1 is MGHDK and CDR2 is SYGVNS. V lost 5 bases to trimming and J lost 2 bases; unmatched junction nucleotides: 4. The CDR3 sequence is CASSMGLAGLTDTQYF. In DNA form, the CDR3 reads TGTGCCAGCAGTATGGGACTAGCGGGACTCACAGATACGCAGTATTTT.

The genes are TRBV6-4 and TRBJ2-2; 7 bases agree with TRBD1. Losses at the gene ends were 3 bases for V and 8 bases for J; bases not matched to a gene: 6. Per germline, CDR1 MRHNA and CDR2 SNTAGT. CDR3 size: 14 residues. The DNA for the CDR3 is TGTGCCAGCAGTGAAACAGGGGATATAGGGGAGCTGTTTTTT. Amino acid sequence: CASSETGDIGELFF.

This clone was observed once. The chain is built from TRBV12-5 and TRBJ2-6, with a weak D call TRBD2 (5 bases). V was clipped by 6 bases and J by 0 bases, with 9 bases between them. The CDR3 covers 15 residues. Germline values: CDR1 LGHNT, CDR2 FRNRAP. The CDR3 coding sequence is TGTGCTAGTGGACTAGGGCACTCTGGGGCCAACGTCCTGACTTTC. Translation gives CASGLGHSGANVLTF.

The CDR3 loop is CASSLSAGGVYNEQFF. Here the CDR3 DNA reads TGTGCCAGCAGTTTATCTGCGGGAGGGGTTTACAATGAGCAGTTCTTC. The rearrangement links TRBV27 to TRBJ2-1; 9 bases map to TRBD2. The CDR3 extends over 16 amino acids. The V gene's germline CDR1 is MNHEY and CDR2 SMNVEV (reference sequence). After removal of 0 bases from V and 4 bases from J, the junction contained 4 bases not matched to a gene.

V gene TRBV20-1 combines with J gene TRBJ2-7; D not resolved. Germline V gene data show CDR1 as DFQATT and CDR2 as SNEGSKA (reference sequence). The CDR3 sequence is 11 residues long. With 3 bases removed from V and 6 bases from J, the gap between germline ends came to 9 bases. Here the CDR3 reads CSASVGTEQYF. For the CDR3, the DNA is TGCAGTGCTAGTGTGGGCACCGAGCAGTACTTC.

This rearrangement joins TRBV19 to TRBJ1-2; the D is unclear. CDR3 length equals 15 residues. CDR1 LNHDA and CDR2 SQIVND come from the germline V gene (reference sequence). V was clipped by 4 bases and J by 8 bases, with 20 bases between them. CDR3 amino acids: CASSTYKTRVEGYTF. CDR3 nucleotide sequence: TGTGCCAGTAGTACCTACAAGACACGCGTGGAAGGCTACACCTTC.

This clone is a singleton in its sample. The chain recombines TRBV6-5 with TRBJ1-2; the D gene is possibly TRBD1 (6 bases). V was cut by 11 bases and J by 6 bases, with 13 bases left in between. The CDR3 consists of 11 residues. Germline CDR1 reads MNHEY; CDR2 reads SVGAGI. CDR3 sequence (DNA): TGTGCCCGACGGACAGACCATGGCTACACCTTC. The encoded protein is CARRTDHGYTF.

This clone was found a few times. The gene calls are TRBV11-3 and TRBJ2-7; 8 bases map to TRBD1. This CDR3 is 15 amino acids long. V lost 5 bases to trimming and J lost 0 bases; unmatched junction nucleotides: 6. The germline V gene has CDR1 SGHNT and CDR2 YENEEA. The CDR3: CASSPGGPSSYEQYF. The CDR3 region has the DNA TGTGCCAGCAGCCCAGGGGGCCCGAGCTCCTACGAGCAGTACTTC.

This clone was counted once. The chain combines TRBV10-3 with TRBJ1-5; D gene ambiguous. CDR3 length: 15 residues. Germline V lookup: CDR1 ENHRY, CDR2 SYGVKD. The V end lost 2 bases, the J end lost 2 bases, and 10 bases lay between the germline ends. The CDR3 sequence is CAISEGGMGNQPQHF. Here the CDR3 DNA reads TGTGCCATCAGTGAGGGAGGGATGGGCAATCAGCCCCAGCATTTT.

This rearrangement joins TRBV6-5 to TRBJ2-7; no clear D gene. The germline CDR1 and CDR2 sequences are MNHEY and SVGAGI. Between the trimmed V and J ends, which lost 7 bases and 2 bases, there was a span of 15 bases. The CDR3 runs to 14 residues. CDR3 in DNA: TGTGCCAGCACCCCACGAGTAAGCCCCTACGAGCAGTACTTC. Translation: CASTPRVSPYEQYF.

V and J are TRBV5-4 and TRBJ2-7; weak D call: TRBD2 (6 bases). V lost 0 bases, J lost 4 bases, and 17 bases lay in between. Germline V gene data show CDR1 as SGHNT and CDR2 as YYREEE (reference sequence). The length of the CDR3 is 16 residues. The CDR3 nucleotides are TGTGCCAGCAGCTTGGCCTCGGGAGTCCGGCCTTACGAGCAGTACTTC. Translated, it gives CASSLASGVRPYEQYF.

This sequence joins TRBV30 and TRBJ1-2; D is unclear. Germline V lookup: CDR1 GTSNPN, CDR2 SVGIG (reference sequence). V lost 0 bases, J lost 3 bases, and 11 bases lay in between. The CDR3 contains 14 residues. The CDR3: CAWSVVDWDYGYTF. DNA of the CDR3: TGTGCCTGGAGTGTAGTTGACTGGGACTATGGCTACACCTTC.

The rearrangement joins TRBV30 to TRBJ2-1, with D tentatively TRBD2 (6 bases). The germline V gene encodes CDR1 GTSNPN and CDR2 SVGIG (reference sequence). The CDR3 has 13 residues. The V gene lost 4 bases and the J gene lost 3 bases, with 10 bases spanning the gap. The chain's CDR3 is CAWTRTNYNEQFF. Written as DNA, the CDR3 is TGTGCCTGGACCCGGACTAACTACAATGAGCAGTTCTTC.

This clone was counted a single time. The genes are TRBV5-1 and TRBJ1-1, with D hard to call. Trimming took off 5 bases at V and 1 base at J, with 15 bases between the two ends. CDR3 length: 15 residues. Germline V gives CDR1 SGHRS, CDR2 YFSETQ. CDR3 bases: TGCGCCAGCAGACTCCTCACAGTGGCGAACACTGAAGCTTTCTTT. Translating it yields CASRLLTVANTEAFF.

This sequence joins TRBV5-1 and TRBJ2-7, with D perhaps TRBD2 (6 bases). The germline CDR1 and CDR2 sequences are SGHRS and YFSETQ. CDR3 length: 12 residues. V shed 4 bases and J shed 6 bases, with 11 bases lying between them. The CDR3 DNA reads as TGCGCCAGCAGCCTCCGGGACTCCGAGCAGTACTTC. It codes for CASSLRDSEQYF.

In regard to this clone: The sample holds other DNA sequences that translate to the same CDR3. The chain's CDR3 is CASSLVGTGFENEQYF. CDR3 nucleotide sequence: TGCGCCAGCAGCTTGGTGGGCACCGGATTTGAAAACGAGCAGTACTTC. J is TRBJ2-7 and V is TRBV5-1, with D hard to call. Trimming shortened V by 0 bases and J by 5 bases, and 18 bases separated the two germline ends. This CDR3 is built from 16 residues. Germline V CDR1 and CDR2: SGHRS, YFSETQ.

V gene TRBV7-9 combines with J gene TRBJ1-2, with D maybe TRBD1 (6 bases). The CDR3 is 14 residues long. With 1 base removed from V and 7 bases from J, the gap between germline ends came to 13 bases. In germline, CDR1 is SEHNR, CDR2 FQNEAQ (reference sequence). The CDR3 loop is CASSLVGGTVGYTF. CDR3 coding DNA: TGTGCCAGCAGCTTAGTAGGGGGAACCGTTGGCTACACCTTC. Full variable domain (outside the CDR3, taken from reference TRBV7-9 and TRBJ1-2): DTGVSQNPRHKITKRGQNVTFRCDPISEHNRLYWYRQTLGQGPEFLTYFQNEAQLEKSRLLSDRFSAERPKGSFSTLEIQRTEQGDSAMYLCASSLVGGTVGYTFGSGTRLTVV.

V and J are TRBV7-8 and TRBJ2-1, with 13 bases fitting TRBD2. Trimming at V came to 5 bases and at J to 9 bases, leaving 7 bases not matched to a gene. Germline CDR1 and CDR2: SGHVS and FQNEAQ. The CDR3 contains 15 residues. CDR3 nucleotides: TGTGCCAGCAGCACGGGACTAGCGGGGATGGGTGAGCAGTTCTTC. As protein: CASSTGLAGMGEQFF.

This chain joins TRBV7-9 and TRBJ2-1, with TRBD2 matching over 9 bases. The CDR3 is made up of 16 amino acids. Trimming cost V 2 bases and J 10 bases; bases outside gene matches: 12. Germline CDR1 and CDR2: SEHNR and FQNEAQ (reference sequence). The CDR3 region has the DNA TGTGCCAGCAGCTTACCTGGGGCTAGCGGGGACCCCGAGCAGTTCTTC. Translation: CASSLPGASGDPEQFF. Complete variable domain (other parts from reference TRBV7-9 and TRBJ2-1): DTGVSQNPRHKITKRGQNVTFRCDPISEHNRLYWYRQTLGQGPEFLTYFQNEAQLEKSRLLSDRFSAERPKGSFSTLEIQRTEQGDSAMYLCASSLPGASGDPEQFFGPGTRLTVL.

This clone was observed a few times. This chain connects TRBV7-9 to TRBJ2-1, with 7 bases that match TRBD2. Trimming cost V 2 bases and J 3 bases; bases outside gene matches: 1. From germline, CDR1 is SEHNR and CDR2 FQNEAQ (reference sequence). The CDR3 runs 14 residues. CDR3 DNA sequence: TGTGCCAGCAGCTTAAGGACTAGCTACAATGAGCAGTTCTTC. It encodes CASSLRTSYNEQFF.

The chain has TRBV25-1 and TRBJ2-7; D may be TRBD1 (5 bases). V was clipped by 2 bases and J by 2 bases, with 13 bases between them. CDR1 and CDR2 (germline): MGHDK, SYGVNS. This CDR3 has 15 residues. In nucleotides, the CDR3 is TGTGCCAGCAGTGAACAGGGCCTCAGGACCTACGAGCAGTACTTC. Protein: CASSEQGLRTYEQYF.

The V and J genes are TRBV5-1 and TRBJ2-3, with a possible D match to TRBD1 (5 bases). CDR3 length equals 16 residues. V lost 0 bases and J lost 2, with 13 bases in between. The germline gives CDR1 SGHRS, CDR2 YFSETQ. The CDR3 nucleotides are TGCGCCAGCAGCTTGGCCTGGACAAGCTACACAGATACGCAGTATTTT. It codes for CASSLAWTSYTDTQYF.

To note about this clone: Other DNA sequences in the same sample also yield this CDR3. Written as DNA, the CDR3 is TGTGCCAGCAGCTCTAGCGGGAGAGGAGAGCAGTTCTTC. It yields the protein CASSSSGRGEQFF. The rearrangement links TRBV6-4 to TRBJ2-1; TRBD2 matches 10 bases. J gave up 10 bases and V 6 bases, and 6 bases lay outside the gene matches. Germline lookup yields CDR1 MRHNA and CDR2 SNTAGT. This CDR3 is built from 13 residues.

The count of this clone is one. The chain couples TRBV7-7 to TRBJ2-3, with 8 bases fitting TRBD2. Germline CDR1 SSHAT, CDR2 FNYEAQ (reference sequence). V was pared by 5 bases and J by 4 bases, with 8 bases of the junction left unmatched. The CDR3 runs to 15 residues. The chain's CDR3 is CASSPASGRSDTQYF. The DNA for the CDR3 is TGTGCCAGCAGCCCCGCTAGCGGGCGTTCAGATACGCAGTATTTT. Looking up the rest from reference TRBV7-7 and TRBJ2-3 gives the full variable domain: GAGVSQSPRYKVTKRGQDVTLRCDPISSHATLYWYQQALGQGPEFLTYFNYEAQPDKSGLPSDRFSAERPEGSISTLTIQRTEQRDSAMYRCASSPASGRSDTQYFGPGTRLTVL.

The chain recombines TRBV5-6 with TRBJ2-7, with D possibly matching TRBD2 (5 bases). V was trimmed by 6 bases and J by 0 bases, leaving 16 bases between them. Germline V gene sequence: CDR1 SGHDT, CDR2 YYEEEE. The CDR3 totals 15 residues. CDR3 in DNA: TGTGCCAGCACCGAGGCCGGACTCAGCTCCTACGAGCAGTACTTC. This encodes CASTEAGLSSYEQYF.

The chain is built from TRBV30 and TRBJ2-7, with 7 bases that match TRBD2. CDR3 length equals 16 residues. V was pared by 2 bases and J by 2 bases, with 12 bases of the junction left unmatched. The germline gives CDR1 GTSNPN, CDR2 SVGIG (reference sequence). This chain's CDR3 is CAWSISGSGRTYEQYF. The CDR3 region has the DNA TGTGCCTGGAGTATATCCGGTAGCGGGCGCACCTACGAGCAGTACTTC.

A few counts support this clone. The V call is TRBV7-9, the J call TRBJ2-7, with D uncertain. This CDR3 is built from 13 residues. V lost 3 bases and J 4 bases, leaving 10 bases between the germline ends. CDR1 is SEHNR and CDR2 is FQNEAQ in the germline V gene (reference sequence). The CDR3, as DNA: TGTGCCAGCAGCTTTAGCAGCCTTTACGAGCAGTACTTC. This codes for CASSFSSLYEQYF.

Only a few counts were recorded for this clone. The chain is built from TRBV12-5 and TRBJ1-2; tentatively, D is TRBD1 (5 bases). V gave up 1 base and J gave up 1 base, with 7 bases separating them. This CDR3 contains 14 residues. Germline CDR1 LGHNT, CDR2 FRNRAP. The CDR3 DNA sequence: TGTGCTAGTGGTTTGGGACAGCTTAACTATGGCTACACCTTC. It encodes CASGLGQLNYGYTF. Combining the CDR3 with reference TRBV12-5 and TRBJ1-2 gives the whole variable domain DARVTQTPRHKVTEMGQEVTMRCQPILGHNTVFWYRQTMMQGLELLAYFRNRAPLDDSGMPKDRFSAEMPDATLATLKIQPSEPRDSAVYFCASGLGQLNYGYTFGSGTRLTVV.